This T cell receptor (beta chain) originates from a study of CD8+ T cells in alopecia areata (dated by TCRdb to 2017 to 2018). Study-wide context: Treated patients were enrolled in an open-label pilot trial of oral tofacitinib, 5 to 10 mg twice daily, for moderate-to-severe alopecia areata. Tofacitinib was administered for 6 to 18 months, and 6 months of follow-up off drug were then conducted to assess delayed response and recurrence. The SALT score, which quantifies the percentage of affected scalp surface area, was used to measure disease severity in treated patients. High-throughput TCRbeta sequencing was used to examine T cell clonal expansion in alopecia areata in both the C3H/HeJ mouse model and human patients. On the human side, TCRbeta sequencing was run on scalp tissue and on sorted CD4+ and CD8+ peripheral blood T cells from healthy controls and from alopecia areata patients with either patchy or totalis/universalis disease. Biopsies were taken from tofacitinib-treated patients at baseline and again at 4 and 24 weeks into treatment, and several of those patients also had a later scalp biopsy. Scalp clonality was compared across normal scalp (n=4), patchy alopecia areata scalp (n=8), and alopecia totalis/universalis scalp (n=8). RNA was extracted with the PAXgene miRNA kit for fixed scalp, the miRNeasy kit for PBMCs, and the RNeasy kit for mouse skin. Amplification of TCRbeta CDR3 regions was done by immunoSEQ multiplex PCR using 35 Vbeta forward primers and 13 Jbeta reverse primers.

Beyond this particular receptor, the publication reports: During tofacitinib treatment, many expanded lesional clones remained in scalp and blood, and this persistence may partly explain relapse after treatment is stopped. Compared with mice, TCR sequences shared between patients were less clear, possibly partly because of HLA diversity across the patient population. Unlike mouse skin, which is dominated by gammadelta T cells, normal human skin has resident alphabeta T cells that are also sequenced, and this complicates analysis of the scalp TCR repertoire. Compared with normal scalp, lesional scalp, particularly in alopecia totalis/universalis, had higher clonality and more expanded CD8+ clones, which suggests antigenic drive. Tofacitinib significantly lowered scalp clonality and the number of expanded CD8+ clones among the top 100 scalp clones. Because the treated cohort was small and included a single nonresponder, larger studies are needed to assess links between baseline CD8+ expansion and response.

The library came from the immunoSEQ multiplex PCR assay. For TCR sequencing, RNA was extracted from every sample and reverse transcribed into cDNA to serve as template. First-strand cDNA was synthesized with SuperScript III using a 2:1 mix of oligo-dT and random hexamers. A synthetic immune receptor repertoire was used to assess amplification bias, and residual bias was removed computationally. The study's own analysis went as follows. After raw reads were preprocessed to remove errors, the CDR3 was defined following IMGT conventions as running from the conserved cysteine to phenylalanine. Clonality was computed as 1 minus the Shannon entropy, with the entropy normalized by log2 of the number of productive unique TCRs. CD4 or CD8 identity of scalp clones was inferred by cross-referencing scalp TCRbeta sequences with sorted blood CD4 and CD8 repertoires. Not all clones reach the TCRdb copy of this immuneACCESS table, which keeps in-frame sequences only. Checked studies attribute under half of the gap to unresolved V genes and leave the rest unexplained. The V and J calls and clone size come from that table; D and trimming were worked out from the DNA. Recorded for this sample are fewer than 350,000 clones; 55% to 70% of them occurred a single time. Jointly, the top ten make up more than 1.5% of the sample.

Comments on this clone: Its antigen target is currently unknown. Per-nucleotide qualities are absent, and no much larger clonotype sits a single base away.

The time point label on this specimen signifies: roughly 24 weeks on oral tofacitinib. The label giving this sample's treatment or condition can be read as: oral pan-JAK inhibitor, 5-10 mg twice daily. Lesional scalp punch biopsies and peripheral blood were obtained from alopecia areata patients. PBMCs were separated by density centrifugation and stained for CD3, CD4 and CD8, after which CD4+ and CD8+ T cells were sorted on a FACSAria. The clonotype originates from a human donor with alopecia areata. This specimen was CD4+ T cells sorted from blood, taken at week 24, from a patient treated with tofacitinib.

The CDR3 corresponds to CASSGRLAGARYEQYF. The DNA sequence is TGTGCCAGCTCAGGGCGACTAGCGGGGGCCCGTTACGAGCAGTACTTC. The rearranged chain carries TRBV18 and TRBJ2-7; 12 central nucleotides agree with TRBD2. CDR1 and CDR2, per the germline V gene, are KGHSH and LQKENI. Measured from the cysteine to the phenylalanine, the CDR3 is 16 residues long. Solely the CDR3 DNA is kept, with 48 bases framed from the first base. The germline V and J ends show losses of 5 bases and 4 bases respectively, and no gene match explains 9 bases of the junction.